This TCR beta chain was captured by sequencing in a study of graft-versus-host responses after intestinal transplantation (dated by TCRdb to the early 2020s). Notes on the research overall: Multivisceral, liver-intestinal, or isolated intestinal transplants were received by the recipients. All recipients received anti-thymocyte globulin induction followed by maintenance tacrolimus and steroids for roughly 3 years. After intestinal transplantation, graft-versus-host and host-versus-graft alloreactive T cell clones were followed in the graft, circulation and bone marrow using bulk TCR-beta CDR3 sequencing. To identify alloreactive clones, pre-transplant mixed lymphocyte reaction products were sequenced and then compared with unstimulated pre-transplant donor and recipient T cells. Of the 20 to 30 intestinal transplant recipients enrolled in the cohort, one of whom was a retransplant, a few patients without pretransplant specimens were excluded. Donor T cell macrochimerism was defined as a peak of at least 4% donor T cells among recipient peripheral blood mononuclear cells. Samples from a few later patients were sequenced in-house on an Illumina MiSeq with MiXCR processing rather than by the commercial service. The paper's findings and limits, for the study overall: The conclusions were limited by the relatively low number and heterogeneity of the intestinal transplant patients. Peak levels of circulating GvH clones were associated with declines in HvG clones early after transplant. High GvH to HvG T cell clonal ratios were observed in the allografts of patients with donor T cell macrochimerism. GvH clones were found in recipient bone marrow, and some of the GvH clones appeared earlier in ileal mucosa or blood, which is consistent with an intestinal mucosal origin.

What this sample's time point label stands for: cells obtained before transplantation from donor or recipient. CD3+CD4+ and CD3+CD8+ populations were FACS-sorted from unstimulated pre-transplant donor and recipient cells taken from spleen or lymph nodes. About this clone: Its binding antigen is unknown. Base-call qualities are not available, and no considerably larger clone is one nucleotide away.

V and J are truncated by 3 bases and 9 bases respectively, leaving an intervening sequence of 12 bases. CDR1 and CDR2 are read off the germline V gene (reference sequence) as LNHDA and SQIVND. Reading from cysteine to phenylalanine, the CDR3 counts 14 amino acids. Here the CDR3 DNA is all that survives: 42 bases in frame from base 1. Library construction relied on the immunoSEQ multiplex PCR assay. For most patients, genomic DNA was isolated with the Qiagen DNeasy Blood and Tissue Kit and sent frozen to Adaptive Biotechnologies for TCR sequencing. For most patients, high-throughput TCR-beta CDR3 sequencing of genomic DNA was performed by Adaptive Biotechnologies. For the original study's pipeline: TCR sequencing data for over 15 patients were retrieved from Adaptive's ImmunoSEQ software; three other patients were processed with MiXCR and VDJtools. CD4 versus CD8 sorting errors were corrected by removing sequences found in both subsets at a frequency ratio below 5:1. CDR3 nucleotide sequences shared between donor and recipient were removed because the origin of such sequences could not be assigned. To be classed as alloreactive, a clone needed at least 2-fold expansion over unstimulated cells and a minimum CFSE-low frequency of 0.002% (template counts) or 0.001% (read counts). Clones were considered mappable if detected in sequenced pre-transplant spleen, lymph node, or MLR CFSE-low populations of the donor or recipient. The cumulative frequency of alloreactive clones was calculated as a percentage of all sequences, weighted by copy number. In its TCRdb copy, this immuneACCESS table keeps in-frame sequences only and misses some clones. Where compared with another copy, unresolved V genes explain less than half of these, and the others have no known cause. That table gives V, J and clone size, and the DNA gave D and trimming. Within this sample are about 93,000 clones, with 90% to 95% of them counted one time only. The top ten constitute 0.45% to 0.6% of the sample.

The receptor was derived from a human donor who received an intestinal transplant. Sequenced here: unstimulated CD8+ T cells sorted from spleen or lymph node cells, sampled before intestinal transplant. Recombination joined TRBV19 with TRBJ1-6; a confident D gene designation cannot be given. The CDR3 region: CASSILGEGSPLHF. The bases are TGTGCCAGTAGTATTTTGGGCGAGGGTTCACCCCTCCACTTT.